This TCR beta chain was sequenced for a study of CD8+ T cells in alopecia areata. Study-level information: Severity among treated patients was scored by the percentage of scalp area affected. Study-wide results and caveats: Scalp clonality decreased significantly with tofacitinib, and so did expanded CD8+ clones among the top 100. While tofacitinib was given, many expanded lesional clones persisted in scalp and blood.

The treatment is: oral pan-JAK inhibitor, 5-10 mg twice daily. TCR sequencing used cDNA made by reverse transcription of extracted RNA. TCRdb keeps only in-frame clones here, not all; method: immunoSEQ multiplex PCR. The top ten hold about a fifth of the sample, which has about 42,000 clones, approximately 65% seen once. As concerns this clone: No antigen is known for it.

The CDR3 covers 13 residues. The germline V gene encodes CDR1 GTSNPN and CDR2 SVGIG (reference sequence). The germline V and J ends were trimmed by 5 bases and 3 bases, with 14 bases remaining between them. This chain links TRBV30 with TRBJ2-7; perhaps TRBD1 as D (6 bases). The material was CD8+ T cells sorted from blood, obtained at week 4, from a patient treated with tofacitinib. This sequence was found in a human donor with alopecia areata. CDR3 nucleotide sequence: TGTGCCTGGGCCCCAGGGGTTGGCTACGAGCAGTACTTC. This gives the protein CAWAPGVGYEQYF.